This paragraph reports one T cell receptor (beta chain). No antigen is known for it. No base-level quality is on record; no much larger clone is a single base apart. The data stem from a study of siplizumab effects on memory and regulatory T cells (dated by TCRdb to 2018 to 2020). Study-wide context: The effect of the anti-CD2 antibody siplizumab on alloreactive T-cell subsets was examined in allogeneic mixed lymphocyte reactions constructed from human PBMCs. The research as a whole found: Unstimulated naive T cells appeared to be more diverse than memory T cells, and naive cells seemed to make a substantial contribution to the alloresponse. Because sequences at frequencies below about 10^-5 were poorly captured, only a minor fraction of alloreactive clones could be mapped back to unstimulated subsets. Whether proliferating Tregs from siplizumab cultures were suppressive was not functionally confirmed. Of the alloreactive CD4+ clones that could be mapped, the Treg-derived share averaged roughly 69% with siplizumab compared with 26.9% in control reactions. Siplizumab significantly reduced the cumulative frequency of alloreactive sequences traceable to unstimulated CD4+ memory T cells. For roughly 80-97% of proliferating CD4+ or CD8+ clones, no naive or memory phenotype could be assigned.

CDR1 and CDR2 are read off the germline V gene (reference sequence) as SEHNR and FQNEAQ. The CDR3 starts with the cysteine, ends with the phenylalanine, and has 13 residues. Of the read, only the CDR3 DNA is kept; its 39 bases are in frame from base 1. V and J are truncated by 7 bases and 2 bases respectively, leaving an intervening sequence of 12 bases. Sorted unstimulated T cells and proliferating T cells recovered from mixed lymphocyte reactions were subjected to TCRbeta CDR3 sequencing. Fresh whole blood from ten HLA-typed healthy donors was used as the source from which PBMCs were isolated. The library was produced with the immunoSEQ multiplex PCR assay. Each sample had 80,000 to 100,000 TCR templates assayed by the deep sequencing platform. Genomic DNA extracted from sorted T cells was the material used for TCRbeta CDR3 sequencing. The paper's data handling went like this. The R programming language was used for the clonal analysis of the TCRbeta CDR3 data. Unstimulated samples were compared with post-reaction CFSE-low samples to define alloreactive CD4+ and CD8+ clones. By matching sequences to the repertoires of sorted unstimulated Treg and non-Treg cells, each alloreactive CD4+ clone was assigned a regulatory or non-regulatory origin. TCRdb's version of the immuneACCESS table is confined to in-frame rearrangements and falls short of the full clone set. An unresolved V gene accounts for under half of the shortfall where checked; the remainder is of unknown origin. V and J calls and clone size are as listed in that table; D and trimming were resolved from the DNA. The sample contains around 77,000 clones, 91% of them found a single time. The ten largest clones add up to approximately 30% of the sample.

Sequencing input: CD8+ T cells sorted from blood. The chain joins TRBV7-9 to TRBJ2-7; the D region possibly corresponds to TRBD2 (6 bases align). The receptor comes from a human donor in good health. The CDR3 in this case is CASTARETYEQYF. The DNA sequence is as follows: TGTGCCAGCACAGCTCGGGAGACCTACGAGCAGTACTTC.